These 10 T cell receptor beta chains were sequenced from one sample in a study of T cells after yellow fever vaccination. A single record per CDR3 protein comes from TCRdb applying MiXCR to the 5' RACE reads. This sample has around 310,000 distinct CDR3 sequences, with approximately 4% found just once. Source: PBMCs, taken 5 days after the yellow fever booster vaccination. The receptors derive from a man younger than 35 who received the YFV17D yellow fever vaccine.

This clonotype has more than one count but fewer than ten. The chain links TRBV19 to TRBJ1-1; 7 bases match TRBD1. Germline V lookup: CDR1 LNHDA, CDR2 SQIVND (reference sequence). The length of the CDR3 is 12 residues. J was trimmed by 8 bases and V by 4 bases; bases with no gene match: 4. The CDR3 DNA sequence: TGTGCCAGTAGTAGGACAGGAGAAGAAGCTTTCTTT. Amino acids: CASSRTGEEAFF.

This clonotype has more than one count but fewer than ten. The CDR3 DNA is TGTGCCATCAAAACACAGGAGGGCAATTCACCCCTCCACTTT. It yields the protein CAIKTQEGNSPLHF. The chain recombines TRBV10-3 with TRBJ1-6; D might be TRBD1 (5 bases). Germline V gene data show CDR1 as ENHRY and CDR2 as SYGVKD. V gave up 7 bases and J gave up 7 bases, with 14 bases separating them. The CDR3 totals 14 residues.

The sample holds many counts of this clonotype. V usage is TRBV4-1 and J usage is TRBJ1-5; D remains unclear. V lost 2 bases to trimming and J lost 2 bases, with 7 bases between them. The CDR3 runs 14 residues. Looked up from germline, CDR1 is MGHRA and CDR2 is YSYEKL. The chain's CDR3 is CASSQYPGNQPQHF. For the CDR3, the DNA is TGCGCCAGCAGCCAATATCCGGGCAATCAGCCCCAGCATTTT.

This clonotype was counted ten times or more. The V gene is TRBV7-9, the J gene TRBJ1-4; D is uncertain. Trimming removed 5 bases at V and 13 bases at J, with 14 bases between. CDR1 SEHNR and CDR2 FQNEAQ come from the germline V gene (reference sequence). The CDR3 is 12 amino acids. The CDR3 DNA is TGTGCCAGCAGCCAATTAATAGGAGGACTGTTTTTT. It yields the protein CASSQLIGGLFF.

The chain is built from TRBV25-1 and TRBJ1-2, with D hard to call. Germline CDR1 and CDR2: MGHDK and SYGVNS. Between the trimmed V and J ends, which lost 4 bases and 4 bases, there was a span of 7 bases. This CDR3 has 12 amino acids. This chain's CDR3 is CASSGLLYGYTF. The CDR3 DNA reads as TGTGCCAGCAGTGGGTTACTCTATGGCTACACCTTC.

This clonotype was found a few times. J is TRBJ1-1 and V is TRBV3-1; 9 nucleotides align to TRBD1. Germline V gene lookup returns CDR1 LGHDT and CDR2 YNNKEL (reference sequence). Germline trimming cut 3 bases from V and 12 bases from J; bases unmatched to any gene: 11. CDR3 size: 14 residues. The CDR3 nucleotides read TGTGCCAGCAGCCAGGGATCGGGACAGGGAGGAACTTTCTTT. This gives the protein CASSQGSGQGGTFF.

This clonotype appeared many times. CDR3 bases: TGCGCCAGCAGCTTGGGGGCCGGCCCGTACCAAGAGACCCAGTACTTC. This codes for CASSLGAGPYQETQYF. The J gene is TRBJ2-5, the V gene TRBV5-1; unclear D gene. The germline gives CDR1 SGHRS, CDR2 YFSETQ. CDR3 length: 16 residues. Trimming pared 0 bases from V and 0 bases from J, leaving 12 bases between.

The V call is TRBV6-5, the J call TRBJ2-1; TRBD2 might be the D (7 bases). This CDR3 has 16 residues. Germline loops: CDR1 MNHEY, CDR2 SVGAGI. The germline V and J ends were trimmed by 6 bases and 0 bases, with 15 bases remaining between them. The CDR3 sequence: CASSVQGLSSYNEQFF. As DNA, the CDR3 is TGTGCCAGCAGCGTACAGGGACTAAGCTCCTACAATGAGCAGTTCTTC.

Remarks on this clonotype: Since the CDR3 does not end with the conserved phenylalanine or tryptophan, this likely comes from a read error. The DNA is left out, because the CDR3 cannot be placed on it with certainty; the CDR3 is given as TCRdb lists it. This chain uses TRBV9 with TRBJ1-6; the D call in the table, TRBD1, was not verified against the DNA. Germline V gene data show CDR1 as SGDLS and CDR2 as YYNGEE. The CDR3 is 16 amino acids in total, end residues counted. CDR3 amino acids: CSSSEGSCVDNSTRQL.

This clonotype was counted a few times. The V call is TRBV5-1, the J call TRBJ2-1; 8 bases fit TRBD1. Germline CDR1 reads SGHRS; CDR2 reads YFSETQ. There are 14 residues in the CDR3. Trimming removed 4 bases from V and 5 bases from J; junction bases left unmatched: 5. CDR3 amino acids: CASSVQGADNEQFF. In DNA, the CDR3 is TGCGCCAGCAGCGTCCAGGGGGCGGACAATGAGCAGTTCTTC.